This T cell receptor beta chain is from a study of regulatory T cells in long-lasting Graves disease. Whole-study findings and limits: Persistent patients had more shared public clonotypes (about 2,700) than new patients (around 950).

According to the study, TCR beta libraries were built with iRepertoire HTBI primers and CDR3-region Arm-PCR. TCRdb re-analysed the multiplex PCR reads in MiXCR, keeping a single row per CDR3 protein. The data show some 220,000 distinct CDR3 sequences, with about 19% seen just once and approximately 10% held by the top ten. This clonotype was seen repeatedly, ten times or more. What it binds is unknown. Time point defined: newly diagnosed GD, antithyroid drugs for less than 3 months. PBMC RNA was the source of the TCR library. A blood draw put about 9.9 milliliters of peripheral blood into EDTA tubes. The length of the CDR3 is 11 residues. In germline, CDR1 is DFQATT, CDR2 SNEGSKA (reference sequence). The germline V and J ends were trimmed by 0 bases and 11 bases, with 10 bases remaining between them. This sample was shared with a second study, whose subject was T cells in Graves' hyperthyroidism and ophthalmopathy. This second study says: The study defined stable Graves' hyperthyroidism as no ophthalmopathy progression within 18 months. Ophthalmopathy was separated from stable hyperthyroidism by a 13 V-J model.

The specimen was peripheral blood mononuclear cells (PBMCs), collected at new diagnosis, from a patient treated with antithyroid drugs. This TCR was sampled from a woman aged 30 to 39 with Graves disease. The V call is TRBV20-1, the J call TRBJ1-1; no reliable D call. The CDR3 DNA reads as TGCAGTGCTAGAGAGGGCCCCGGGGCTTTCTTT. It translates to CSAREGPGAFF.